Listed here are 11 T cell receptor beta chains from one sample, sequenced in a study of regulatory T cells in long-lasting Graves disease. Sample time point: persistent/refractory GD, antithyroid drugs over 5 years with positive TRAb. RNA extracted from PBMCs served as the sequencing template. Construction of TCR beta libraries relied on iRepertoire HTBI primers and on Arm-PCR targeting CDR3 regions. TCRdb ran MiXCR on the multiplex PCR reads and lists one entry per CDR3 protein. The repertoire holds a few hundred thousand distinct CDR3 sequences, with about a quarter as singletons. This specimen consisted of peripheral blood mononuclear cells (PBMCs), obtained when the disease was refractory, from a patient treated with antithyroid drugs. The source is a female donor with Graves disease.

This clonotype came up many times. The CDR3 DNA reads as TGTGCCAGCAGTTCCCACTCAACATACGGGAGGGCCCAAGAGACCCAGTACTTC. This codes for CASSSHSTYGRAQETQYF. V and J are TRBV28 and TRBJ2-5; 8 bases align to TRBD2. CDR1 and CDR2 (germline): MDHEN, SYDVKM. This CDR3 is built from 18 residues. Germline trimming cut 4 bases from V and 1 base from J; bases unmatched to any gene: 14.

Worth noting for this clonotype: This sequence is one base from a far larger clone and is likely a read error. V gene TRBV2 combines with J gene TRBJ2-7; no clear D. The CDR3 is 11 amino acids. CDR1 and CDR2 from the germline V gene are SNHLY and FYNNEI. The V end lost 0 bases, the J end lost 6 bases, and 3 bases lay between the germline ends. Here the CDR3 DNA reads TGTGCCAGCAGTGAAGCGTCCGAGCAGTACTTC. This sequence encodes CASSEASEQYF.

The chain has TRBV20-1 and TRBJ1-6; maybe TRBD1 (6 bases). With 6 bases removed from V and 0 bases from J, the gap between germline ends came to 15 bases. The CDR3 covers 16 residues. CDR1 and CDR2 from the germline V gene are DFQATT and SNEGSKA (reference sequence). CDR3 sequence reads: CSALGQQSSYNSPLHF. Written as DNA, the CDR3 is TGCAGTGCCCTCGGACAGCAGAGCTCCTATAATTCACCCCTCCACTTT.

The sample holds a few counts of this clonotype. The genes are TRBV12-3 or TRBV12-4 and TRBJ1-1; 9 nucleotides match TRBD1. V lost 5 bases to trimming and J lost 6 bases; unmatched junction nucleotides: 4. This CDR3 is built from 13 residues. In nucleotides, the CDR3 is TGTGCCAGCAGTCGACAGGGGGAGGCTGAAGCTTTCTTT. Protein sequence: CASSRQGEAEAFF.

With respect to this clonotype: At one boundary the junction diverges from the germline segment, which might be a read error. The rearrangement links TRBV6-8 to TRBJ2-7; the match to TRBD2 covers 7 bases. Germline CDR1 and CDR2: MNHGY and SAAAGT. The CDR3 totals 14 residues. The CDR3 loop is CVSILTGGSYEQYF. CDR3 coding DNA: TGTGTCAGCATTTTAACGGGAGGCTCCTACGAGCAGTACTTC.

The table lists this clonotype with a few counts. Written as DNA, the CDR3 is TGTGCCAGCAGCTTAGTCCGCCCGGTGGAGGCTTTCTTT. It is translated as CASSLVRPVEAFF. This chain uses TRBV11-1 with TRBJ1-1, with no clear D. V lost 1 base and J 11 bases, leaving 14 bases between the germline ends. CDR1 is SGHAT and CDR2 is FQDESV in the germline V gene (reference sequence). The CDR3 contains 13 residues. The variable domain in full, completed from reference TRBV11-1 and TRBJ1-1, reads EAEVAQSPRYKITEKSQAVAFWCDPISGHATLYWYRQILGQGPELLVQFQDESVVDDSQLPKDRFSAERLKGVDSTLKIQPAELGDSAMYLCASSLVRPVEAFFGQGTRLTVV.

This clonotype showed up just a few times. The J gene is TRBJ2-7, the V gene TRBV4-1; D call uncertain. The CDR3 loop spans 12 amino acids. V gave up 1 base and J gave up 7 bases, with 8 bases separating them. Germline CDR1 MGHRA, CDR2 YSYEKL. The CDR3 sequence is CASSQVLGEQYF. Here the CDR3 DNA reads TGCGCCAGCAGCCAAGTTTTGGGGGAGCAGTACTTC.

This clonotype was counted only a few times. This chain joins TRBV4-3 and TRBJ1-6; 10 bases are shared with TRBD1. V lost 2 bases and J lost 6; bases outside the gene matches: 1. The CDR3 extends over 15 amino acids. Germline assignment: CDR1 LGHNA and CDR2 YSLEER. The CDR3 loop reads CASSQRDRGNSPLHF. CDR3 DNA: TGCGCCAGCAGCCAAAGGGACAGGGGTAATTCACCCCTCCACTTT.

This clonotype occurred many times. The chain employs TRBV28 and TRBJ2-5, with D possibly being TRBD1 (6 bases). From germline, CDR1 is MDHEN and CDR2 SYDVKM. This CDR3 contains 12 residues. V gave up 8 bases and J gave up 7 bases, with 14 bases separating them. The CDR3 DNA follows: TGTGCCAGCGGGGGCAGAACGGCGACCCAGTACTTC. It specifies CASGGRTATQYF.

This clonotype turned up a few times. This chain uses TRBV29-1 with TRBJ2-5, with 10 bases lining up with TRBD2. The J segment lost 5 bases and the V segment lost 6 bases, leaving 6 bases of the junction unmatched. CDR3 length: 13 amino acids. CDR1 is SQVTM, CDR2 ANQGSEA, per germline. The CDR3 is CSVRTSGRETQYF. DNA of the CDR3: TGCAGCGTGCGGACTAGCGGACGGGAGACCCAGTACTTC.

The CDR3 is CASSNVPQAGGKSYEQYF. CDR3 bases: TGTGCCAGCAGCAACGTCCCCCAAGCGGGAGGGAAATCCTACGAGCAGTACTTC. The V and J genes are TRBV6-1 and TRBJ2-7; 10 positions match TRBD2. Trimming took 6 bases from V and 1 from J; bases not matched to a gene: 15. The CDR3 contains 18 residues. From germline, CDR1 is MNHNS and CDR2 SASEGT.